Listed below are T cell receptor beta chains from one sample, sequenced in a study of blood T cell repertoires in COVID-19. Sequenced by immunoSEQ multiplex PCR; TCRdb stores in-frame clones only, minus some. The repertoire holds more than 85,000 clones, about 80% seen once, with over 3.5% in the top ten. Sequenced sample: peripheral blood. Every receptor here comes from a man in his fifties or sixties with acute or convalescent COVID-19. CDR3s leave out the opening cysteine and the closing phenylalanine or tryptophan. The order of the fields is CDR3 protein, CDR3 length, J gene, V gene, clone size. Size is stated for part of the rows, as once, few or many counts, or as a class when the clone is expanded.

CDR3: ASSLVGHGNNEQF
length: 13
J: TRBJ2-1
V: TRBV7-6
size: few

CDR3: ASSYGGSDGYT
length: 11
J: TRBJ1-2
V: TRBV6-5
size: once

CDR3: ASSQVFETNEKLF
length: 13
J: TRBJ1-4
V: TRBV4-3
size: -

CDR3: ASSPTGSSGYT
length: 11
J: TRBJ1-2
V: TRBV18
size: -

CDR3: ASRGQGGQGQPQH
length: 13
J: TRBJ1-5
V: TRBV19
size: -

CDR3: ASSLSPAGNPSLSGNTIY
length: 18
J: TRBJ1-3
V: TRBV7-8
size: -

CDR3: ASSNAASTDTQY
length: 12
J: TRBJ2-3
V: TRBV19
size: -

CDR3: ASSLGTHTNEKLF
length: 13
J: TRBJ1-4
V: TRBV28
size: -

CDR3: ASSQNSGGRETQY
length: 13
J: TRBJ2-5
V: TRBV3-1/TRBV3-2
size: once

CDR3: ASSWDRFRDGYT
length: 12
J: TRBJ1-2
V: TRBV27
size: -

CDR3: ASSPGLAGVETQY
length: 13
J: TRBJ2-5
V: TRBV7-2
size: -

CDR3: ASSLLGTALYGYT
length: 13
J: TRBJ1-2
V: TRBV4-2
size: -

CDR3: ASRRPPGSSGRTIYNEQF
length: 18
J: TRBJ2-1
V: TRBV12-2
size: -

CDR3: ATSGNRETQY
length: 10
J: TRBJ2-5
V: TRBV24-1
size: -

CDR3: ASISGLGTGELF
length: 12
J: TRBJ2-2
V: TRBV27
size: -

CDR3: ASSYNPGSVYNEQF
length: 14
J: TRBJ2-1
V: TRBV6-6
size: -

CDR3: ASSYEQGAGGYT
length: 12
J: TRBJ1-2
V: TRBV6-5
size: -

CDR3: ASSLWGRGDQPQH
length: 13
J: TRBJ1-5
V: TRBV5-6
size: -

CDR3: ASSPRRQGNTEAF
length: 13
J: TRBJ1-1
V: TRBV6-5
size: -

CDR3: ASSPNLRLSHSPLH
length: 14
J: TRBJ1-6
V: TRBV2
size: -

CDR3: ATSDLRQLDRGCNEQF
length: 16
J: TRBJ2-1
V: TRBV24-1
size: once

CDR3: ATSGGNRETEAF
length: 12
J: TRBJ1-1
V: TRBV24-1
size: -

CDR3: ASGGLGGDQPQH
length: 12
J: TRBJ1-5
V: TRBV12-5
size: -

CDR3: ASSTGTGDNYGYT
length: 13
J: TRBJ1-2
V: TRBV18
size: once

CDR3: ASSDAGGRSGNTIY
length: 14
J: TRBJ1-3
V: TRBV6-1
size: -

CDR3: ATTNRVNEQF
length: 10
J: TRBJ2-1
V: TRBV24-1
size: -

CDR3: AISDPMGGNEQF
length: 12
J: TRBJ2-1
V: TRBV10-3
size: -

CDR3: ASSLDGTSGSGNEQF
length: 15
J: TRBJ2-1
V: TRBV7-7
size: -

CDR3: ASSFPDSSTDTQY
length: 13
J: TRBJ2-3
V: TRBV11-2
size: -

CDR3: ASSQEGREQY
length: 10
J: TRBJ2-7
V: TRBV3-1/TRBV3-2
size: -

CDR3: ASSMWGQVHSPLH
length: 13
J: TRBJ1-6
V: TRBV19
size: -

CDR3: ASSQTTGSGYT
length: 11
J: TRBJ1-2
V: TRBV4-1
size: -

CDR3: ASSSRTSGYNEQF
length: 13
J: TRBJ2-1
V: TRBV19
size: -

CDR3: ASSLTGGSSYT
length: 11
J: TRBJ1-2
V: TRBV12-3/TRBV12-4
size: -

CDR3: ASSPGFKAF
length: 9
J: TRBJ1-1
V: TRBV7-2
size: -

CDR3: ATGITTNEKLF
length: 11
J: TRBJ1-4
V: TRBV5-4
size: -

CDR3: ASSQDRGSDTQY
length: 12
J: TRBJ2-3
V: TRBV4-1
size: -

CDR3: ASSLGSQANEKLF
length: 13
J: TRBJ1-4
V: TRBV7-2
size: -

CDR3: ASSIAAGASSGANVLT
length: 16
J: TRBJ2-6
V: TRBV19
size: -

CDR3: ASRLGVQGATEAF
length: 13
J: TRBJ1-1
V: TRBV3-1/TRBV3-2
size: -

CDR3: ASTVTLLAGGRGDTQY
length: 16
J: TRBJ2-3
V: TRBV5-4
size: -

CDR3: ASNTGYSPLH
length: 10
J: TRBJ1-6
V: TRBV25-1
size: -

CDR3: ASSLLTGGTEAF
length: 12
J: TRBJ1-1
V: TRBV14
size: -

CDR3: ASLKGQPGDTQY
length: 12
J: TRBJ2-3
V: TRBV2
size: once